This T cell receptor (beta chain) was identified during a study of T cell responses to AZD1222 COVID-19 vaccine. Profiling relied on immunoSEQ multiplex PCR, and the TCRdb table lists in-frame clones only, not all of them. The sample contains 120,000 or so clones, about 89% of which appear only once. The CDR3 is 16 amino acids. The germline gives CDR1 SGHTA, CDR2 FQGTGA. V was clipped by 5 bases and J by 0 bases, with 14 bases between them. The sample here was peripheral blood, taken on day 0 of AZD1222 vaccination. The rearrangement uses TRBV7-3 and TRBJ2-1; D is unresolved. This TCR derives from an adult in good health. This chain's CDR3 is CASSPDPRSSYNEQFF. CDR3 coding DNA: TGTGCCAGCAGCCCAGATCCTAGGAGCTCCTACAATGAGCAGTTCTTC.